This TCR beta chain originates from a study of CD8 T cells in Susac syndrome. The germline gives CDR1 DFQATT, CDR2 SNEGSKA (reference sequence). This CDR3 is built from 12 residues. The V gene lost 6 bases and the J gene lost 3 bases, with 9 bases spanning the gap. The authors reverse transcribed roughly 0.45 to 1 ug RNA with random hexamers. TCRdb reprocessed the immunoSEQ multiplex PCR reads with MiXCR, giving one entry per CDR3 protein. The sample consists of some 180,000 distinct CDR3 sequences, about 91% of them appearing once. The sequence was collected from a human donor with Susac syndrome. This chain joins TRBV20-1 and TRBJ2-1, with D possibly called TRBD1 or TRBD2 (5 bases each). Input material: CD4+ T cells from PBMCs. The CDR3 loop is CSARDLYNEQFF. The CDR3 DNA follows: TGCAGTGCAAGGGACCTCTACAATGAGCAGTTCTTC.